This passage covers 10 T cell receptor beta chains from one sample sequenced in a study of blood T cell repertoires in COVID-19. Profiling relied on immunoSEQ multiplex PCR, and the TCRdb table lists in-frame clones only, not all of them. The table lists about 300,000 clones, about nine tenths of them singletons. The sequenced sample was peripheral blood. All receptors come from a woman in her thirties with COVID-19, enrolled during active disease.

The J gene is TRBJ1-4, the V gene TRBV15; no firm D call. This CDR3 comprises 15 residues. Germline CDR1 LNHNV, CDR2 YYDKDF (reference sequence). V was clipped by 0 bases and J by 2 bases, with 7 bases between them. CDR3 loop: CATSRDRPTNEKLFF. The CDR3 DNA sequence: TGTGCCACCAGCAGAGACAGGCCCACTAATGAAAAACTGTTTTTT.

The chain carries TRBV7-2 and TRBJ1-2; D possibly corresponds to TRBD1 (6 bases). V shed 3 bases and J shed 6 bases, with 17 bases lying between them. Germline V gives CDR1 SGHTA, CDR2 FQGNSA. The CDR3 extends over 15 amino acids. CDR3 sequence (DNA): TGTGCCAGCAGCTTTGACCTAACAGGGTCTAATGGCTACACCTTC. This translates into CASSFDLTGSNGYTF.

In nucleotides, the CDR3 is TGTGCCAGCGTCGCAGGCGGGGGGGGCTACACCTTC. Its translation: CASVAGGGGYTF. This sequence joins TRBV2 and TRBJ1-2, with D perhaps TRBD1 (5 bases). This CDR3 spans 12 amino acids. Germline values: CDR1 SNHLY, CDR2 FYNNEI. The V end lost 8 bases, the J end lost 8 bases, and 15 bases lay between the germline ends.

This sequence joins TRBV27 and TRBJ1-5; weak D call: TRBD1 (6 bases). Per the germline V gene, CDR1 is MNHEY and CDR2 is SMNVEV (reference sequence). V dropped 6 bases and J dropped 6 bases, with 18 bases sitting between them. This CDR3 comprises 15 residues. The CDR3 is CASRTTGNSRQPQHF. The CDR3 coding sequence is TGTGCCAGCAGAACAACAGGGAATAGTCGTCAGCCCCAGCATTTT.

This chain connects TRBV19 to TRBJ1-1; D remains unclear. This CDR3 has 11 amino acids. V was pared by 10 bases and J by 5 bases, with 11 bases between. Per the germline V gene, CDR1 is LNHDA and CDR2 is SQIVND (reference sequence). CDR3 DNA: TGTGCCACTATGACGGGAACTGAAGCTTTCTTT. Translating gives CATMTGTEAFF.

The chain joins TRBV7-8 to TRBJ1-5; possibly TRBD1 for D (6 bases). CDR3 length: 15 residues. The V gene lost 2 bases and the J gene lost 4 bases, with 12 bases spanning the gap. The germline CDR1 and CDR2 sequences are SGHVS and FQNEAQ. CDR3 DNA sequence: TGTGCCAGCAGCTTACCCGGGGGGCTGAATCAGCCCCAGCATTTT. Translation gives CASSLPGGLNQPQHF. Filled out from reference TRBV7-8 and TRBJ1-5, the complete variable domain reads GAGVSQSPRYKVAKRGQDVALRCDPISGHVSLFWYQQALGQGPEFLTYFQNEAQLDKSGLPSDRFFAERPEGSVSTLKIQRTQQEDSAVYLCASSLPGGLNQPQHFGDGTRLSIL.

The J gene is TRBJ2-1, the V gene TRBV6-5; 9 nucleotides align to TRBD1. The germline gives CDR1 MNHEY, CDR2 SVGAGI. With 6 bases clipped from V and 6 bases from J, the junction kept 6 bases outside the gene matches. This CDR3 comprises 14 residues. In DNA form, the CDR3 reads TGTGCCAGCAGCCGAGAGACAGGGGGCAATGAGCAGTTCTTC. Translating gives CASSRETGGNEQFF.

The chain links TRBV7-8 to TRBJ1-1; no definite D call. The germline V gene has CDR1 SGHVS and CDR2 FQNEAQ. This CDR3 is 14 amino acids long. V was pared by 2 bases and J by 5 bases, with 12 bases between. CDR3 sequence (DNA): TGTGCCAGCAGCTTACGTGGCGGGAAAACTGAAGCTTTCTTT. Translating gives CASSLRGGKTEAFF.

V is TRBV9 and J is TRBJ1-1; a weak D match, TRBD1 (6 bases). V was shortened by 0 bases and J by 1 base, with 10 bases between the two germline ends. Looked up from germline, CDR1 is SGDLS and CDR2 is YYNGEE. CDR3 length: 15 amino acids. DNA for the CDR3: TGTGCCAGCAGCGTAGGTCCAGGGGCGAACACTGAAGCTTTCTTT. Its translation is CASSVGPGANTEAFF.

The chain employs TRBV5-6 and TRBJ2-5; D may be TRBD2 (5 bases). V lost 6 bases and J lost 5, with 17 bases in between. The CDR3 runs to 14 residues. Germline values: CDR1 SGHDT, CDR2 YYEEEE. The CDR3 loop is CASNSRAGWETQYF. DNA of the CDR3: TGTGCCAGCAATTCGCGGGCCGGTTGGGAGACCCAGTACTTC.